The source of this T cell receptor (beta chain) is a study of beta chain features in type 1 diabetes. Points from the study as a whole: In type 1 diabetes patients, VDJ junctions had fewer insertions; deletions at these junctions were more frequent.

The isolated RNA, all of it, was reverse transcribed, so expressed TCRB transcripts were what got sequenced. TCRdb's copy holds only in-frame clones and misses some; the assay was immunoSEQ multiplex PCR. The sample lists under 150,000 clones; 40% to 60% were seen once. Of note for this clone: Its antigen is not known.

The CDR3 is 12 amino acids. V was trimmed by 4 bases and J by 0 bases, leaving 7 bases between them. The germline CDR1 and CDR2 sequences are SQVTM and ANQGSEA. This sequence joins TRBV29-1 and TRBJ2-7, with a tentative D call TRBD2 (5 bases). Material: Tregs from blood. This clonotype was obtained from a man aged 18 to 35 in good health. The CDR3 loop is CSVGGISYEQYF. As DNA, the CDR3 is TGCAGCGTTGGAGGGATCTCCTACGAGCAGTACTTC.